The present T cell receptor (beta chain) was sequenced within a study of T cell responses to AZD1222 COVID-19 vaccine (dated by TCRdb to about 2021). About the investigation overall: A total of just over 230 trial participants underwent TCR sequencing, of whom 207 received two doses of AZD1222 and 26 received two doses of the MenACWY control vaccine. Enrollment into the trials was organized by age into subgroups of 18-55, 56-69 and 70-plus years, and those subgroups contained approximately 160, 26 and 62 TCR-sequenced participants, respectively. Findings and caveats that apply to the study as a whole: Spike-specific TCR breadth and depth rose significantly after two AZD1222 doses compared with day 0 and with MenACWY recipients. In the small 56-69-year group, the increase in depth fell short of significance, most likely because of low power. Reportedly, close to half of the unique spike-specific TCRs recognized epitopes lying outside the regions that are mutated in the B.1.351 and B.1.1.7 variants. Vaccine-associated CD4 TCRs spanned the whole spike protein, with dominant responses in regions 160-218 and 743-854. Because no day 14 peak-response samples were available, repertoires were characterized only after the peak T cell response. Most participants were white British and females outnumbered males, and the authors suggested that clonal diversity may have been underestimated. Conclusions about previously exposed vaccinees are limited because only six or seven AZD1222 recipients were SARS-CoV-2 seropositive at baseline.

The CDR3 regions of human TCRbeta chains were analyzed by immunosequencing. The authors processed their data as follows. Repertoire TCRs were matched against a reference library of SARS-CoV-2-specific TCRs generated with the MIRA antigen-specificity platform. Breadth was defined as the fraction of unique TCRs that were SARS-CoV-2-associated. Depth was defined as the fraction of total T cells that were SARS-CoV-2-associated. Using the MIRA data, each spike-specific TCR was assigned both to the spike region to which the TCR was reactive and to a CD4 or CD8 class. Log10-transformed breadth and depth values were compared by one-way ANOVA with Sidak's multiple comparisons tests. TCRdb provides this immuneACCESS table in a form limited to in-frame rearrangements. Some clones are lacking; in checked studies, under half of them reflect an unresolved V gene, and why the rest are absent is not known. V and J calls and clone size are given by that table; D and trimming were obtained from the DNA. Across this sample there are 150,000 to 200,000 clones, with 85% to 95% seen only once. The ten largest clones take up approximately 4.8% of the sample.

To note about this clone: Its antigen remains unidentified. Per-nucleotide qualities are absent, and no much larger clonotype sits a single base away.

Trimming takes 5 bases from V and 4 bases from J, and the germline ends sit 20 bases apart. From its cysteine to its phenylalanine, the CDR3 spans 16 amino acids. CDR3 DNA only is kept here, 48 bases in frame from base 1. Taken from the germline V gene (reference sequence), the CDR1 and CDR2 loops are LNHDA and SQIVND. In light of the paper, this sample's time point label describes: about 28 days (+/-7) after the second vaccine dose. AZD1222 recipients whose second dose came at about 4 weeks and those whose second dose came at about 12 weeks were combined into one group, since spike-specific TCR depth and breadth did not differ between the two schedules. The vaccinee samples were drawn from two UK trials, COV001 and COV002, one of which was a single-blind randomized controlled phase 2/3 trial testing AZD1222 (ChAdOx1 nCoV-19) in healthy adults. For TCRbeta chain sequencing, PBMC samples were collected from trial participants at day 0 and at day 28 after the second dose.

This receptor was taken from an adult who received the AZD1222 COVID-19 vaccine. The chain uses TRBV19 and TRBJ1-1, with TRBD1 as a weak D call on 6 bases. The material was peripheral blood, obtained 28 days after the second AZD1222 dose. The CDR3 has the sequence CASSAMGAGRGTEAFF. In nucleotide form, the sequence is TGTGCCAGTAGTGCTATGGGGGCAGGGCGAGGCACTGAAGCTTTCTTT.